The TCR beta chain described here comes from a study of blood T cell repertoires in COVID-19. Study-level information: Specimens from acute and convalescent COVID-19 originated in the United States, Italy and Spain. PBMCs, B-cell-depleted T cells, or T cells provided the cDNA or gDNA that made up the material.

Per the original data handling: Amplification with reference gene primers provided the estimates of nucleated cell counts. The method was immunoSEQ multiplex PCR; TCRdb's version includes in-frame clones alone and lacks a portion of them. D and trimming come from the DNA, and the V and J calls and clone size come from that table. The sample has around 200,000 clones; 80% to 90% are singletons. V trimming: 3 bases; J trimming: 3 bases; junction bases outside the gene matches: 13. In germline, CDR1 is LGHNA, CDR2 YNFKEQ. This CDR3 is built from 17 residues. Material for sequencing was peripheral blood. The origin of this receptor is a woman aged 80 or older with acute or convalescent COVID-19. V usage is TRBV4-2 and J usage is TRBJ2-7, with TRBD1 matching over 8 bases. The CDR3 bases are TGTGCCAGCAGCCATTCCCTGATGAGGACAGGGTACTACGAGCAGTACTTC. Translated: CASSHSLMRTGYYEQYF.